This is a list of T cell receptor beta chains from one sample in a study of shared clonotypes between healthy human individuals. TCRdb's copy holds only in-frame clones and misses some; the assay was immunoSEQ multiplex PCR. The table has about 230,000 clones, approximately 65% seen once; the top ten hold around 10%. Sequencing was done on a sample of memory CD4+ T cells sorted from blood. These receptors were collected from a man under 40 in good health. Both conserved end residues are part of each CDR3. The size field is filled for only some rows; it gives once, few, many or a size class.

j_call: TRBJ2-3
clone_size: NA
v_call: TRBV21-1
cdr3_aa: CASSKDASLSTGTDTQYF

j_call: TRBJ1-1
clone_size: NA
v_call: TRBV29-1
cdr3_aa: CSVGQGADTEAFF

j_call: TRBJ2-7
clone_size: NA
v_call: TRBV9
cdr3_aa: CASSVGGSLLSYEQYF

j_call: TRBJ2-7
clone_size: NA
v_call: TRBV7-9
cdr3_aa: CASSLDSIGTVSDRYEQYF

j_call: TRBJ2-7
clone_size: NA
v_call: TRBV18
cdr3_aa: CASSPSRSHEQYF

j_call: TRBJ2-3
clone_size: NA
v_call: TRBV6-5
cdr3_aa: CASSYSSPGNPDTQYF

j_call: TRBJ2-7
clone_size: NA
v_call: TRBV4-1
cdr3_aa: CASSPGLAGYRLSYEQYF

j_call: TRBJ1-2
clone_size: NA
v_call: TRBV11-2
cdr3_aa: CASSLVGDYGYTF

j_call: TRBJ2-1
clone_size: NA
v_call: TRBV9
cdr3_aa: CASSVLAGTGGNEQFF

j_call: TRBJ2-1
clone_size: NA
v_call: TRBV19
cdr3_aa: CASNTGRALVEHEQFF

j_call: TRBJ2-7
clone_size: NA
v_call: TRBV5-4
cdr3_aa: CASSLGPGSYEQYF

j_call: TRBJ2-1
clone_size: few
v_call: TRBV2
cdr3_aa: CASRRLAGGNYNEQFF

j_call: TRBJ2-1
clone_size: NA
v_call: TRBV28
cdr3_aa: CASRQGDREYNEQFF

j_call: TRBJ2-1
clone_size: NA
v_call: TRBV10-3
cdr3_aa: CAISETSVGSYNEQFF

j_call: TRBJ1-2
clone_size: NA
v_call: TRBV19
cdr3_aa: CASTHSGPQLNPMGYTF

j_call: TRBJ2-7
clone_size: NA
v_call: TRBV11-2
cdr3_aa: CASSLDLGEALLEQYF

j_call: TRBJ2-5
clone_size: NA
v_call: TRBV11-2
cdr3_aa: CASSLARLAGAETQYF

j_call: TRBJ1-1
clone_size: NA
v_call: TRBV9
cdr3_aa: CASSEAPWRGEAFF

j_call: TRBJ1-5
clone_size: NA
v_call: TRBV7-6
cdr3_aa: CASSLGGGSNQPQHF

j_call: TRBJ2-7
clone_size: NA
v_call: TRBV5-4
cdr3_aa: CASSFNSYEQYF

j_call: TRBJ2-2
clone_size: NA
v_call: TRBV5-4
cdr3_aa: CASSFASRNTGELFF

j_call: TRBJ2-1
clone_size: NA
v_call: TRBV5-4
cdr3_aa: CASSLAQGSVYNEQFF

j_call: TRBJ1-2
clone_size: few
v_call: TRBV9
cdr3_aa: CASSVGSGAGGYTF

j_call: TRBJ2-2
clone_size: NA
v_call: TRBV7-8
cdr3_aa: CASSLRVGELFF

j_call: TRBJ2-1
clone_size: NA
v_call: TRBV29-1
cdr3_aa: CSVDAGVREQFF

j_call: TRBJ2-7
clone_size: few
v_call: TRBV28
cdr3_aa: CASSHGGSYEQYF

j_call: TRBJ1-2
clone_size: NA
v_call: TRBV20-1
cdr3_aa: CSARVVKIYTF

j_call: TRBJ2-1
clone_size: NA
v_call: TRBV19
cdr3_aa: CASSIDQTSGSSYNEQFF

j_call: TRBJ2-7
clone_size: NA
v_call: TRBV10-2
cdr3_aa: CASSDGLADSYEQYF

j_call: TRBJ1-1
clone_size: NA
v_call: TRBV10-3
cdr3_aa: CAISESTTANTEAFF

j_call: TRBJ2-2
clone_size: NA
v_call: TRBV4-3
cdr3_aa: CASSQALSGNTGELFF

j_call: TRBJ2-7
clone_size: once
v_call: TRBV2
cdr3_aa: CASRRGPVVYEQYF

j_call: TRBJ2-4
clone_size: once
v_call: TRBV2
cdr3_aa: CASSTREAPSSNIQYF

j_call: TRBJ1-5
clone_size: NA
v_call: TRBV19
cdr3_aa: CASTPEVGRAQHF

j_call: TRBJ2-1
clone_size: many
v_call: TRBV11-1
cdr3_aa: CASSFMEGIFYNEQFF

j_call: TRBJ2-7
clone_size: NA
v_call: TRBV21-1
cdr3_aa: CASSKFNRVWEQYF

j_call: TRBJ2-6
clone_size: NA
v_call: TRBV5-1
cdr3_aa: CASSLEPGAGANVLTF

j_call: TRBJ1-1
clone_size: few
v_call: TRBV18
cdr3_aa: CASSPNRDRGSEAFF

j_call: TRBJ2-7
clone_size: NA
v_call: TRBV11-2
cdr3_aa: CASSLRWAGLSYEQYF

j_call: TRBJ2-1
clone_size: NA
v_call: TRBV18
cdr3_aa: CASSPPPSERPPKYNEQFF

j_call: TRBJ2-7
clone_size: few
v_call: TRBV6-1
cdr3_aa: CASSEEKLAGFYEQYF

j_call: TRBJ2-2
clone_size: NA
v_call: TRBV9
cdr3_aa: CASSPRGDHNTGELFF

j_call: TRBJ2-5
clone_size: NA
v_call: TRBV27
cdr3_aa: CASSSISSGSSRETQYF

j_call: TRBJ2-7
clone_size: NA
v_call: TRBV5-4
cdr3_aa: CASSPDRALDEQYF

j_call: TRBJ2-3
clone_size: NA
v_call: TRBV5-6
cdr3_aa: CASSRPGDSGRNTQYF

j_call: TRBJ2-3
clone_size: NA
v_call: TRBV5-6
cdr3_aa: CASSFAPGGGDTQYF

j_call: TRBJ2-1
clone_size: few
v_call: TRBV5-6
cdr3_aa: CASSTDPRAQFF

j_call: TRBJ2-1
clone_size: NA
v_call: TRBV6-5
cdr3_aa: CASSPGLAGGPPFF

j_call: TRBJ2-7
clone_size: NA
v_call: TRBV6-4
cdr3_aa: CASSAERGYEQYF